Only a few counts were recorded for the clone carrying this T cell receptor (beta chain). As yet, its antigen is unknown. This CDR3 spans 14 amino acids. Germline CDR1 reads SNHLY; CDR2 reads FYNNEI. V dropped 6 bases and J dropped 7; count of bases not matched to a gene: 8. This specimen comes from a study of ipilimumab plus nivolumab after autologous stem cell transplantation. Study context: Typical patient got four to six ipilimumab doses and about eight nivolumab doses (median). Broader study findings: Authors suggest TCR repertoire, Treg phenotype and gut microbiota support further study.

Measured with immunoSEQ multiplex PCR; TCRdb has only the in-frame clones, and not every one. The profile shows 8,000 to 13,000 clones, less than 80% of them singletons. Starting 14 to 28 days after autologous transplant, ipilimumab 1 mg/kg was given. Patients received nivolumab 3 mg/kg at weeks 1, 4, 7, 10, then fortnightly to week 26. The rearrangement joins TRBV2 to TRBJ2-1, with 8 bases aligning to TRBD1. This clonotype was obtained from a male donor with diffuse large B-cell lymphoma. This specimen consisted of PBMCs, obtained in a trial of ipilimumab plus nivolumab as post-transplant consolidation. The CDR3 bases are TGTGCCAGCAGAAGGCCCCGGACAGGGAATGAGCAGTTCTTC. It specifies CASRRPRTGNEQFF.